The 16 T cell receptor beta chains below all came from one sample that was sequenced in a study of T-cell memory formation after mild COVID-19. TCRdb reprocessed the 5' RACE reads via MiXCR and lists one record per CDR3 protein. The table lists 180,000 or so distinct CDR3 sequences, 11% of them singletons. The specimen was PBMCs or a T cell subset sorted from them (not recorded which). The receptors derive from a man in his late teens or twenties who had mild COVID-19 (a few samples of this study predate the infection). Cell type and time point are not known.

This chain connects TRBV5-1 to TRBJ2-5; D is perhaps TRBD1 or TRBD2 (6 bases each). In germline, CDR1 is SGHRS, CDR2 YFSETQ. The CDR3 totals 14 residues. The germline V and J ends were trimmed by 0 bases and 4 bases, with 10 bases remaining between them. The CDR3 sequence is CASSLGPGAETQYF. DNA for the CDR3: TGCGCCAGCAGCTTGGGCCCGGGGGCAGAGACCCAGTACTTC.

This clonotype showed up just a few times. The chain links TRBV11-2 to TRBJ2-2; 11 bases are a match to TRBD2. CDR3 length: 16 amino acids. CDR1 SGHAT and CDR2 FQNNGV come from the germline V gene. V shed 2 bases, J shed 7 bases, and the junction held 6 bases outside the gene matches. Here the CDR3 reads CASSLFSGGAGGELFF. CDR3 bases: TGTGCCAGCAGCTTATTTAGCGGGGGGGCCGGCGGGGAGCTGTTTTTT. The full variable domain, rest sourced from reference TRBV11-2 and TRBJ2-2, is EAGVAQSPRYKIIEKRQSVAFWCNPISGHATLYWYQQILGQGPKLLIQFQNNGVVDDSQLPKDRFSAERLKGVDSTLKIQPAKLEDSAVYLCASSLFSGGAGGELFFGEGSRLTVL.

This clonotype was counted a few times. The V call is TRBV29-1, the J call TRBJ2-4, with D possibly being TRBD2 (6 bases). This CDR3 comprises 14 residues. Germline V gives CDR1 SQVTM, CDR2 ANQGSEA. Trimming removed 2 bases from V and 8 bases from J, with 16 bases in between. CDR3 protein: CSVERRGTGYIQYF. CDR3 sequence (DNA): TGCAGCGTTGAACGTCGGGGGACCGGGTACATTCAGTACTTC.

The rearrangement links TRBV6-5 to TRBJ1-1; D is unresolved. CDR1 and CDR2 (germline): MNHEY, SVGAGI. The CDR3 is 13 amino acids. Deletions cut 4 bases from V and 5 bases from J, with 11 bases between. CDR3 DNA: TGTGCCAGCAGTTTTGGGGTTGAGACTGAAGCTTTCTTT. Translated, it gives CASSFGVETEAFF.

This clonotype has just a few counts. Written as DNA, the CDR3 is TGTGCCATCAGTGCACCGGACAGGGACACTGAAGCTTTCTTT. Translated, it gives CAISAPDRDTEAFF. The V and J genes are TRBV10-3 and TRBJ1-1, with TRBD1 matching over 8 bases. The trim removed 4 bases at V and 3 bases at J, leaving 4 bases unmatched. In germline, CDR1 is ENHRY, CDR2 SYGVKD. The CDR3 runs to 14 residues.

Details on this clonotype: At one of its ends the junction is not consistent with the germline gene, which may arise from a read error. The rearrangement joins TRBV7-3 to TRBJ1-6; D not resolved. The germline V gene has CDR1 SGHTA and CDR2 FQGTGA. The CDR3 covers 13 residues. CDR3 coding DNA: TGTGTCAGCAGCCCCCGGTTCAATTCACCCCTCCACTTT. This codes for CVSSPRFNSPLHF.

This clonotype was picked up many times. The rearrangement links TRBV28 to TRBJ2-5, with 10 nucleotides matching TRBD2. V lost 7 bases, J lost 2 bases, and 7 bases stayed unmatched. The CDR3 extends over 15 amino acids. The V gene's germline CDR1 is MDHEN and CDR2 SYDVKM. CDR3 residues: CASTPSGGLQETQYF. The CDR3 DNA reads as TGTGCCAGCACCCCTAGCGGGGGTTTGCAAGAGACCCAGTACTTC.

The chain carries TRBV7-9 and TRBJ1-2, with a weak D call TRBD1 (5 bases). The CDR3 is made up of 15 amino acids. V lost 4 bases to trimming and J lost 2 bases, with 14 bases between them. CDR1 is SEHNR, CDR2 FQNEAQ, per germline (reference sequence). The CDR3 loop is CASSSDLGGNYGYTF. The CDR3 nucleotides read TGTGCCAGCAGCTCCGACCTTGGGGGAAACTATGGCTACACCTTC.

In this sample, this clonotype turned up a few times. The chain joins TRBV9 to TRBJ2-2; a weak D match, TRBD2 (5 bases). CDR3 length equals 15 residues. The ends were cut back, 0 bases at V and 1 base at J, with 7 bases in the middle. The germline CDR1 and CDR2 sequences are SGDLS and YYNGEE. CDR3 DNA: TGTGCCAGCAGCGTAGCGGGATTGAACACCGGGGAGCTGTTTTTT. Its protein product is CASSVAGLNTGELFF.

This clonotype was picked up many times. V usage is TRBV5-1 and J usage is TRBJ2-3; D uncertain. Trimming shortened V by 0 bases and J by 5 bases, and 10 bases separated the two germline ends. This CDR3 contains 14 residues. CDR1 is SGHRS and CDR2 is YFSETQ in the germline V gene. CDR3 DNA: TGCGCCAGCAGCTTGGGGACGGTCGTAGATACGCAGTATTTT. Translated: CASSLGTVVDTQYF.

The table lists this clonotype with many counts. The J gene is TRBJ2-7, the V gene TRBV5-6, with TRBD1 matching 9 bases. Germline V gene lookup returns CDR1 SGHDT and CDR2 YYEEEE. J was trimmed by 5 bases and V by 2 bases; bases with no gene match: 8. The CDR3 has 15 residues. The CDR3 bases are TGTGCCAGCAGCTTCGACCGGACAGGGGTGAACGAGCAGTACTTC. Translated, it gives CASSFDRTGVNEQYF.

Ten or more counts support this clonotype. The genes are TRBV5-6 and TRBJ2-5; D gene ambiguous. V shed 4 bases and J shed 3 bases, with 10 bases lying between them. The CDR3 is made up of 13 amino acids. Germline values: CDR1 SGHDT, CDR2 YYEEEE. The CDR3 region has the DNA TGTGCCAGCAGCCCCGGGCCGGAAGAGACCCAGTACTTC. Residues: CASSPGPEETQYF.

J is TRBJ1-2 and V is TRBV6-5; 10 bases are shared with TRBD1. CDR3 length equals 16 residues. Germline V gene sequence: CDR1 MNHEY, CDR2 SVGAGI. The J segment lost 8 bases and the V segment lost 5 bases, leaving 14 bases of the junction unmatched. The CDR3 reads CASSRYLRQGAKGYTF. The CDR3 nucleotides are TGTGCCAGCAGTCGTTATCTGAGACAGGGGGCCAAAGGCTACACCTTC.

The chain links TRBV9 to TRBJ2-1; no definite D call. V gave up 2 bases and J gave up 0 bases, with 9 bases separating them. CDR1 is SGDLS, CDR2 YYNGEE, per germline. This CDR3 is 15 amino acids long. The CDR3 loop is CASSVWLSSYNEQFF. The CDR3 nucleotides are TGTGCCAGCAGCGTGTGGCTGAGCTCCTACAATGAGCAGTTCTTC.

The V and J genes are TRBV4-1 and TRBJ1-4; D gene ambiguous. This CDR3 is built from 15 residues. The germline CDR1 and CDR2 sequences are MGHRA and YSYEKL. Trimming took 1 base from V and 5 from J, leaving 11 bases between them. CDR3 in amino acids: CASSQAPVDNEKLFF. CDR3 coding DNA: TGCGCCAGCAGCCAAGCTCCCGTCGACAATGAAAAACTGTTTTTT.

V and J are TRBV7-7 and TRBJ2-1; 9 nucleotides align to TRBD1. Germline CDR1 SSHAT, CDR2 FNYEAQ (reference sequence). The CDR3 spans 14 residues. Losses at the gene ends were 5 bases for V and 9 bases for J; bases not matched to a gene: 8. CDR3: CASSRDRDSGEQFF. DNA for the CDR3: TGTGCCAGCAGCCGGGACAGGGATTCGGGTGAGCAGTTCTTC.